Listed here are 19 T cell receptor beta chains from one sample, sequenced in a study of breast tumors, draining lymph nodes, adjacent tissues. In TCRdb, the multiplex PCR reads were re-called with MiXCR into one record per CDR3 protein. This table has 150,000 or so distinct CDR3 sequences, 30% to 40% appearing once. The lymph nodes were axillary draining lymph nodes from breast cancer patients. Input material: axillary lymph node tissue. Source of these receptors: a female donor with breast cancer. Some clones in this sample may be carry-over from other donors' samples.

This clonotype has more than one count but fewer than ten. Here the CDR3 reads CASIDGTTYGYTF. CDR3 nucleotide sequence: TGTGCCAGCATCGACGGGACGACGTATGGCTACACCTTC. This chain joins TRBV28 and TRBJ1-2; D is possibly TRBD1 (5 bases). The V gene lost 7 bases and the J gene lost 5 bases, with 14 bases spanning the gap. The germline V gene has CDR1 MDHEN and CDR2 SYDVKM. CDR3 size: 13 residues.

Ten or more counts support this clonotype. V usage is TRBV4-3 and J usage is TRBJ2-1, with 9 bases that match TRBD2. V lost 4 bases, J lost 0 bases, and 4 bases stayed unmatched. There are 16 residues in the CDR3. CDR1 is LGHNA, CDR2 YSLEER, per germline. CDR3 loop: CASSLGSGSSYNEQFF. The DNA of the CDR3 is TGCGCCAGCAGCCTCGGTAGCGGGAGCTCCTACAATGAGCAGTTCTTC.

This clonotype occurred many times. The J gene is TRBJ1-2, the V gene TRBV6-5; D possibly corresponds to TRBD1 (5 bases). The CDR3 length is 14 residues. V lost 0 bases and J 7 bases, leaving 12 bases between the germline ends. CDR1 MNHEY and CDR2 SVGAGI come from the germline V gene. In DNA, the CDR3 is TGTGCCAGCAGTTACTCAAGAGGGGTTCCTGGCTACACCTTC. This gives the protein CASSYSRGVPGYTF.

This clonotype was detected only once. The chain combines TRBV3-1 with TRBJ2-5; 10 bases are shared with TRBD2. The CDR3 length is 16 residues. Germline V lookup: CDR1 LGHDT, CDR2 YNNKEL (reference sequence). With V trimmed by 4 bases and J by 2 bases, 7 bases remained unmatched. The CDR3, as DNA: TGTGCCAGCAGCCGAATAGCGGGAGGACCACAAGAGACCCAGTACTTC. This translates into CASSRIAGGPQETQYF.

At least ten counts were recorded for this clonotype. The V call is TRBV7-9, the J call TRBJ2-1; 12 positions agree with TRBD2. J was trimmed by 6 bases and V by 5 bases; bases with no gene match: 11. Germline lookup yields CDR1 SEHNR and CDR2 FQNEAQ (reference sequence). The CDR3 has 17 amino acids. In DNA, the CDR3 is TGTGCCAGCAGCCCAAACCCACTAGCGGGGGGAGGCAATGAGCAGTTCTTC. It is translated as CASSPNPLAGGGNEQFF.

CDR3 sequence reads: CATSGLESGSEQYF. CDR3 sequence (DNA): TGTGCCACCAGCGGCTTAGAAAGCGGGAGCGAGCAGTACTTC. The V gene is TRBV15, the J gene TRBJ2-7; TRBD2 agrees at 8 bases. V lost 5 bases and J lost 6; bases outside the gene matches: 9. CDR1 LNHNV and CDR2 YYDKDF come from the germline V gene (reference sequence). This CDR3 is built from 14 residues. The variable domain in full, completed from reference TRBV15 and TRBJ2-7, reads DAMVIQNPRYQVTQFGKPVTLSCSQTLNHNVMYWYQQKSSQAPKLLFHYYDKDFNNEADTPDNFQSRRPNTSFCFLDIRSPGLGDTAMYLCATSGLESGSEQYFGPGTRLTVT.

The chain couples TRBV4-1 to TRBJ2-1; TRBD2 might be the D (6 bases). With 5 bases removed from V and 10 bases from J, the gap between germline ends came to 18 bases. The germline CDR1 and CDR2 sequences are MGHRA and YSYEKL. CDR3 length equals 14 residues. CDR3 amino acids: CASSGKGLAGEQFF. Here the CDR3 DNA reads TGCGCCAGCAGCGGGAAGGGGCTCGCGGGAGAGCAGTTCTTC.

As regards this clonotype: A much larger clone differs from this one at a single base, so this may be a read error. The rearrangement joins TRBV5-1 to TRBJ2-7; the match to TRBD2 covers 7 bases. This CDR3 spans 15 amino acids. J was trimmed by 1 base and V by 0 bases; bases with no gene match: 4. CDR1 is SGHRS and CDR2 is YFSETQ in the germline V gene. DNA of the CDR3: TGCGCCAGCAGCTTGGGGCCTAGCGGTTCCTACGAGCAGTACTTC. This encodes CASSLGPSGSYEQYF. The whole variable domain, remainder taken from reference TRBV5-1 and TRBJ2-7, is KAGVTQTPRYLIKTRGQQVTLSCSPISGHRSVSWYQQTPGQGLQFLFEYFSETQRNKGNFPGRFSGRQFSNSRSEMNVSTLELGDSALYLCASSLGPSGSYEQYFGPGTRLTVT.

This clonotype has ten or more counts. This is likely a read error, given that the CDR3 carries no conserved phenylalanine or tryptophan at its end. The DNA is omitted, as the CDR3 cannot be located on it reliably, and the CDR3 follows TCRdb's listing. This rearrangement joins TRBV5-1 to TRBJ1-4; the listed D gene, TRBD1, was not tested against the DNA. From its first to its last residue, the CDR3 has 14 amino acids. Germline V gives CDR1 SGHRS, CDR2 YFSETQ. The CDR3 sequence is CASSSPIETGLMVV.

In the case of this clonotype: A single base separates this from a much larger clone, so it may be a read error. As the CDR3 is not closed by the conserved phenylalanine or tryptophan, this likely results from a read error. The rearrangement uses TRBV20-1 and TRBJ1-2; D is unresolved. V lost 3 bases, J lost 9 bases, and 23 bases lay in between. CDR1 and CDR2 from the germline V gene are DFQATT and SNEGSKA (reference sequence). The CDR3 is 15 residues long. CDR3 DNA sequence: TGCAGTGCTAGGACTCACCACTCATGGGCCTGGAGCTACACCATC. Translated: CSARTHHSWAWSYTI.

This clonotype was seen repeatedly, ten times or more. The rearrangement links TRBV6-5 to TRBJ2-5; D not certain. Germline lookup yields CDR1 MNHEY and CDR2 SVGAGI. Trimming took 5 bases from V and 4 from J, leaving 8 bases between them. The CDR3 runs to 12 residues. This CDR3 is CASSLFGETQYF. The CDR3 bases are TGTGCCAGCAGTCTTTTCGGAGAGACCCAGTACTTC.

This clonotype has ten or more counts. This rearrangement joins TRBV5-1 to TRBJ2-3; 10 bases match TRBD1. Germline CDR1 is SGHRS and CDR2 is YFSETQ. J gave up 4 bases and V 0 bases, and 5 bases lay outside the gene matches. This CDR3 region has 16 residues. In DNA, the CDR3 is TGCGCCAGCAGCTTGGGACAGGGGGCTTTCCCAGATACGCAGTATTTT. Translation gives CASSLGQGAFPDTQYF.

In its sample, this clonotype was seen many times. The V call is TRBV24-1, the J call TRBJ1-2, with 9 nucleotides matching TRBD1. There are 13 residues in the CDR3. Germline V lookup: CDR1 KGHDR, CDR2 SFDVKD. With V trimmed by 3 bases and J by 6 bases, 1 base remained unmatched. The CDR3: CATSDRTGDGYTF. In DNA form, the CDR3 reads TGTGCCACCAGTGATAGGACAGGGGATGGCTACACCTTC.

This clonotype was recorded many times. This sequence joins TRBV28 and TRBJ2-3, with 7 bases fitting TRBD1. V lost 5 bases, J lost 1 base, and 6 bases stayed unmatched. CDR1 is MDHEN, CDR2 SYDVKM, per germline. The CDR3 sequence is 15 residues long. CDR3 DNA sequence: TGTGCCAGCAGTCGACAGGGTTCTGGCACAGATACGCAGTATTTT. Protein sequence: CASSRQGSGTDTQYF.

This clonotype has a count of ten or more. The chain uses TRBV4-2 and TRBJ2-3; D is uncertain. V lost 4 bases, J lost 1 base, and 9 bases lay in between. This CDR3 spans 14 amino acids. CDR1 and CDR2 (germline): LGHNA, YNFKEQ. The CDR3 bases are TGTGCCAGCAGCCCCCCGAGCGGCACAGATACGCAGTATTTT. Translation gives CASSPPSGTDTQYF.

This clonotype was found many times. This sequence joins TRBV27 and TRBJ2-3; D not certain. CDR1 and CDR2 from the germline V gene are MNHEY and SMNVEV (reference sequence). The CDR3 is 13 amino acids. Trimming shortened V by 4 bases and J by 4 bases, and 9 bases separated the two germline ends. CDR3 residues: CASSYKSADTQYF. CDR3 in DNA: TGTGCCAGCAGTTACAAAAGCGCAGATACGCAGTATTTT.

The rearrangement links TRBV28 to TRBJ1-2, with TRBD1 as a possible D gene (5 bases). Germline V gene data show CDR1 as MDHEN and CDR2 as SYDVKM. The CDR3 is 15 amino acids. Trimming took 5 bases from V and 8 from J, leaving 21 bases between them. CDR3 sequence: CASSDTDKLRYGYTF. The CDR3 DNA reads TGTGCCAGCAGTGACACGGACAAATTACGGTACGGCTACACCTTC.

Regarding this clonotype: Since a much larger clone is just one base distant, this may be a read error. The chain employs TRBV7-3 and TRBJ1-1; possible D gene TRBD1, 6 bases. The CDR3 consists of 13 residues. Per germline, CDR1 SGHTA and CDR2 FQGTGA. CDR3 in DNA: TGTGCCAGCAGCTTACAGGGGAACACTAAAGCTTTCTTT. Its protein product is CASSLQGNTKAFF.

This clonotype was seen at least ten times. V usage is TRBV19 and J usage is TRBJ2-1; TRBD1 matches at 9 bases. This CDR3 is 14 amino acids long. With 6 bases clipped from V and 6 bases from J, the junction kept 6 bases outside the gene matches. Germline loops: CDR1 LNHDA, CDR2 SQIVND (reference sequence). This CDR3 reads CASRGTGFINEQFF. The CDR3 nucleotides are TGTGCCAGTAGGGGGACAGGGTTTATCAATGAGCAGTTCTTC.